This T cell receptor (beta chain) originates from a study of T cells in narcolepsy. The protocol was immunoSEQ multiplex PCR, while the TCRdb copy is restricted to in-frame clones and leaves out a portion. The table has tens of thousands of clones, 70% to 90% seen once. Germline V gene lookup returns CDR1 MDHEN and CDR2 SYDVKM. Germline trimming cut 6 bases from V and 3 bases from J; bases unmatched to any gene: 8. The CDR3 extends over 14 amino acids. This receptor was taken from a human donor with narcolepsy. Source material: CD45RA- memory CD4+ T cells from PBMCs. This chain links TRBV28 with TRBJ2-7; 7 bases are shared with TRBD1. The CDR3 DNA reads as TGTGCCAGCAGACACCTAGGGACAGACTACGAGCAGTACTTC. It yields the protein CASRHLGTDYEQYF.